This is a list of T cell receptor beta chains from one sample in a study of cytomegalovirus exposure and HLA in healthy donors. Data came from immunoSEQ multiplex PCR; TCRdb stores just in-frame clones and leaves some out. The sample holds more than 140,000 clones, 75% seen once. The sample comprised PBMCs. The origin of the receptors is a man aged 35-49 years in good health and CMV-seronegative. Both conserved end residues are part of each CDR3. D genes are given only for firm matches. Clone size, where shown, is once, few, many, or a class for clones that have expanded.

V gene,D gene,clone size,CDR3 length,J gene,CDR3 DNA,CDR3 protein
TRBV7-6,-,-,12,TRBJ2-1,TGTGCCAGCAGCTCGGTTAGCGGTGAGCAGTTCTTC,CASSSVSGEQFF
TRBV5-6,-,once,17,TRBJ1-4,TGTGCCAGCAGCTTGGAGAGAGGATCTTCAACTAATGAAAAACTGTTTTTT,CASSLERGSSTNEKLFF
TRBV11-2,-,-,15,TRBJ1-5,TGTGCCAGCAGCCCTCGCGGGGAAGTCAATCAGCCCCAGCATTTT,CASSPRGEVNQPQHF
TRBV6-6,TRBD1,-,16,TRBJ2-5,TGTGCCAGCAGTCTCGGAATAGGGGGCTATCAAGAGACCCAGTACTTC,CASSLGIGGYQETQYF
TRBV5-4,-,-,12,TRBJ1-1,TGTGCCAGCAGCCCACGGGACACTGAAGCTTTCTTT,CASSPRDTEAFF
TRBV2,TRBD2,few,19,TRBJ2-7,TGTGCCAGCAGTGAAAGTGCGGTTCTAGCGGAAATTCTCTCCTACGAGCAGTACTTC,CASSESAVLAEILSYEQYF
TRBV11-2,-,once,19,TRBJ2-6,TGTGCCAGCAGCGCGGGACAGACACAAATCCCCCCTGGGGCCAACGTCCTGACTTTC,CASSAGQTQIPPGANVLTF
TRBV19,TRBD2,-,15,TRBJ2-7,TGTGCCAGTACCGTAGCGGGGGGGCCCTCCTACGAGCAGTACTTC,CASTVAGGPSYEQYF
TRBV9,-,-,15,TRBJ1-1,TGTGCCAGCAGCGTAAAGGCGGCCGTGAACACTGAAGCTTTCTTT,CASSVKAAVNTEAFF
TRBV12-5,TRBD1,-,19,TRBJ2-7,TGTGCTAGTGGTTTGGTACCAGGGACAGGGAGGTTTGTTGCCTACGAGCAGTACTTC,CASGLVPGTGRFVAYEQYF
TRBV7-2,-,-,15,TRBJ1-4,TGTGCCAGCAGCCCTCTCGGGGGGCCGGGGGAAAAACTGTTTTTT,CASSPLGGPGEKLFF
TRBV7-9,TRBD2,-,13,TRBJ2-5,TGTGCCAGCCAGCGGGGGACCCAAGAGACCCAGTACTTC,CASQRGTQETQYF
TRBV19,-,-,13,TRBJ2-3,TGTGCCAGTAGTATTGTCCAGGCAGATACGCAGTATTTT,CASSIVQADTQYF
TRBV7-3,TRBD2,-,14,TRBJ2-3,TGTGCCAGCAGCTTACAGCGGGGGGGCTCTACGCAGTATTTT,CASSLQRGGSTQYF
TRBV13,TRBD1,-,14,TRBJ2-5,TGTGCCAGCAGCTCCGGACAGGGTCCAGAGACCCAGTACTTC,CASSSGQGPETQYF
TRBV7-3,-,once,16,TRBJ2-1,TGTGCCAGCAGCCCAACAGTTGCGGGGTCGGTAAATGAGCAGTTCTTC,CASSPTVAGSVNEQFF
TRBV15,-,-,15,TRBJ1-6,TGTGCCACCAGCAGAGATGGGGGGAGAGGTTCACCCCTCCACTTT,CATSRDGGRGSPLHF
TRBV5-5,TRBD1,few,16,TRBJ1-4,TGTGCCAGCAGCCTGGGGACAGGTCTAACTAATGAAAAACTGTTTTTT,CASSLGTGLTNEKLFF
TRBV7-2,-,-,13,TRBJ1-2,TGTGCCAGCAGCTTGCCAGGGAACTATGGCTACACCTTC,CASSLPGNYGYTF
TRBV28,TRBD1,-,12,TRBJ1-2,TGTGCCAGCAGTTTCAAGGACAGGGGCTACACCTTC,CASSFKDRGYTF
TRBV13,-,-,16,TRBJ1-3,TGTGCCAGCAGGATGGGCAGGATTTTATCTGGAAACACCATATATTTT,CASRMGRILSGNTIYF
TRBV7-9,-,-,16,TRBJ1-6,TGTGCCAGCAGCTTAGGGGAGCTGCACTATAATTCACCCCTCCACTTT,CASSLGELHYNSPLHF
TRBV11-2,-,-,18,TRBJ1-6,TGTGCCAGCAGCTTAGATTCGTACAGGAGCTCCTATAATTCACCCCTCCACTTT,CASSLDSYRSSYNSPLHF
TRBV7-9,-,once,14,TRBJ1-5,TGTGCCAGCAGTTCTATTGGGGGGAATCAGCCCCAGCATTTT,CASSSIGGNQPQHF
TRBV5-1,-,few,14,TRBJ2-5,TGCGCCAGCAGCTTGGATAACAGCCAAGAGACCCAGTACTTC,CASSLDNSQETQYF
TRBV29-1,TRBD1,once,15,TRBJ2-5,TGCAGCGCCAGAGACGGACAGGGACGCCAAGAGACCCAGTACTTC,CSARDGQGRQETQYF
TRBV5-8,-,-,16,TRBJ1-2,TGTGCCAGCAGCCGCGGTGGTCTCGTATTGTACTATGGCTACACCTTC,CASSRGGLVLYYGYTF
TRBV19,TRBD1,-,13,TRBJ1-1,TGTGCCAGTAGAAGTAGGGGGCAGAGTGAAGCTTTCTTT,CASRSRGQSEAFF
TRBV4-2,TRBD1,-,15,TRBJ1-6,TGTGCCAGCAGCTCCAGGACAGGAGAGGAATCACCCCTCCACTTT,CASSSRTGEESPLHF
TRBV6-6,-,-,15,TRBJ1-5,TGTGCCAGCAGTTACGAGGCCAGGGCGGTTCGGCCCCAGCATTTT,CASSYEARAVRPQHF
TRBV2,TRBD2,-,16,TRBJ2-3,TGTGCCAGCAGTCCCCTAGCGGGGGCGCTCACAGATACGCAGTATTTT,CASSPLAGALTDTQYF
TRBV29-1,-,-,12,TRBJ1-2,TGCAGCGCCGGACTACCCTCTCGTGGCTACACCTTC,CSAGLPSRGYTF
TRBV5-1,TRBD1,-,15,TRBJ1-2,TGCGCCAGCAGCTCCGGCGACAGGGCTGGCTATGGCTACACCTTC,CASSSGDRAGYGYTF
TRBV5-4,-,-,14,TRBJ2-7,TGTGCCAGCAGCCCAGGACAGGGCGGGGGCGAGCAGTACTTC,CASSPGQGGGEQYF
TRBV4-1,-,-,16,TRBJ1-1,TGCGCCAGCAGTCCTAACCAGTGGGGCATGAACACTGAAGCTTTCTTT,CASSPNQWGMNTEAFF
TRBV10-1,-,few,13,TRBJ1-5,TGCGCCAGCAGCGGGAATAGCAATCAGCCCCAGCATTTT,CASSGNSNQPQHF
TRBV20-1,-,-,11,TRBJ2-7,TGCAGTCCTCGCGTCTCCTACGAGCAGTACTTC,CSPRVSYEQYF
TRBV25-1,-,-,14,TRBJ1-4,TGTGCCAGCAGTGAATGGTACGGGAATGAAAAACTGTTTTTT,CASSEWYGNEKLFF
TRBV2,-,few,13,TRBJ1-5,TGTGCCAGCAGTGTCGAGGGAGATCAGCCCCAGCATTTT,CASSVEGDQPQHF
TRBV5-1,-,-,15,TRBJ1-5,TGCGCCAGCAGCTCCACCGGGGGACCGAATCAGCCCCAGCATTTT,CASSSTGGPNQPQHF
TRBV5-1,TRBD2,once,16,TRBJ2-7,TGCGCCAGCAGCCAAGCGGGAAAGAACACCATCTACGAGCAGTACTTC,CASSQAGKNTIYEQYF
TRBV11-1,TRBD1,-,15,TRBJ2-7,TGTGCCAGCAGTACTGCACCGACAGGGGCCTACGAGCAGTACTTC,CASSTAPTGAYEQYF
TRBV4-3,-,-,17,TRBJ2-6,TGCGCCAGCAGCCAAGATACAGGGATGGCTGGGGCCAACGTCCTGACTTTC,CASSQDTGMAGANVLTF
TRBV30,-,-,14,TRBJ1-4,TGTGCCTGGAGTCCGGGGAGGGGGGATGAAAAACTGTTTTTT,CAWSPGRGDEKLFF
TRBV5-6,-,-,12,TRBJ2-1,TGTGCCAGCAGGTCCAGGTACAATGAGCAGTTCTTC,CASRSRYNEQFF
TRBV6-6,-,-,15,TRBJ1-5,TGTGCCAGCAGTTACAATGAGGGAAGCAATCAGCCCCAGCATTTT,CASSYNEGSNQPQHF
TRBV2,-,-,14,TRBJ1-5,TGTGCCAGCAGGCGGGGAAATAGCAATCAGCCCCAGCATTTT,CASRRGNSNQPQHF
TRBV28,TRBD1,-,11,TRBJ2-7,TGTGCCAGCAGTTTAGGACAGGGCACGGCCTTC,CASSLGQGTAF